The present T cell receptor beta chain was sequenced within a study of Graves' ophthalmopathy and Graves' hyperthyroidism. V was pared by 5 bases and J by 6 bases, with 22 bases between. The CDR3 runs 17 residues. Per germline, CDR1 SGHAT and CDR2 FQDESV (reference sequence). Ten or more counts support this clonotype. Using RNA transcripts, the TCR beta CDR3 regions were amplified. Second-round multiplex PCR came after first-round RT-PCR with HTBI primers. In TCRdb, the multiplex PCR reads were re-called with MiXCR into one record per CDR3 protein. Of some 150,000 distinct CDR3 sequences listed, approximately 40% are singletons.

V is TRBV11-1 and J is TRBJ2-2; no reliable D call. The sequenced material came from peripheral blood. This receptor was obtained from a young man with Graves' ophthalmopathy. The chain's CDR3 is CASSQRSIVREAGELFF. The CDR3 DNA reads TGTGCCAGCAGCCAACGGAGCATAGTCCGCGAGGCCGGGGAGCTGTTTTTT. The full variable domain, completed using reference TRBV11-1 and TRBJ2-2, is EAEVAQSPRYKITEKSQAVAFWCDPISGHATLYWYRQILGQGPELLVQFQDESVVDDSQLPKDRFSAERLKGVDSTLKIQPAELGDSAMYLCASSQRSIVREAGELFFGEGSRLTVL.